This TCR beta chain emerged from a study of cytomegalovirus exposure and HLA in healthy donors. Findings and caveats of the study: The listing of 150 to 200 TCR beta chains classed them as cytomegalovirus-associated.

The PCR employed 60 Vbeta primers together with 13 Jbeta primers. The method was immunoSEQ multiplex PCR; TCRdb's version includes in-frame clones alone and lacks a portion of them. The data contain 58,000 or so clones, approximately 82% of them singletons. As regards this clone: Its specificity is not known.

Sequencing was carried out using PBMCs. The sequence was collected from a middle-aged woman in good health and CMV-seropositive.

This CDR3 reads CASSLLGGSNEQFF. Written as DNA, the CDR3 is TGTGCCAGCAGCTTACTGGGGGGTTCAAATGAGCAGTTCTTC. The V gene is TRBV7-7, the J gene TRBJ2-1; D may be TRBD2 (6 bases). This CDR3 has 14 amino acids. Trimming removed 2 bases at V and 7 bases at J, with 12 bases between. From germline, CDR1 is SSHAT and CDR2 FNYEAQ (reference sequence).